Following are 30 T cell receptor beta chains from one sample sequenced in a study of cytomegalovirus exposure and HLA in healthy donors. This table comes from immunoSEQ multiplex PCR, and its TCRdb copy is limited to in-frame clones, with some not included. The sample lists around 98,000 clones; roughly 87% were seen once. Sequencing used PBMCs. These receptor sequences come from a man between 18 and 29 years old in good health and CMV-seropositive.

The chain carries TRBV5-1 and TRBJ2-7; TRBD2 aligns across 10 bases. V gave up 0 bases and J gave up 5 bases; unmatched junction bases: 2. The CDR3 totals 14 residues. Germline V gene lookup returns CDR1 SGHRS and CDR2 YFSETQ. In nucleotides, the CDR3 is TGCGCCAGCAGCTTGGTAGCGGGAGGAAACGAGCAGTACTTC. This gives the protein CASSLVAGGNEQYF. The full variable domain, in which reference TRBV5-1 and TRBJ2-7 provide the parts outside the CDR3, is KAGVTQTPRYLIKTRGQQVTLSCSPISGHRSVSWYQQTPGQGLQFLFEYFSETQRNKGNFPGRFSGRQFSNSRSEMNVSTLELGDSALYLCASSLVAGGNEQYFGPGTRLTVT.

The CDR3 loop is CASSYSGAGGDEQYF. CDR3 sequence (DNA): TGTGCCAGCAGTTACTCGGGGGCGGGAGGAGACGAGCAGTACTTC. This sequence joins TRBV6-5 and TRBJ2-7; 8 bases fit TRBD2. This CDR3 region has 15 residues. CDR1 MNHEY and CDR2 SVGAGI come from the germline V gene. Germline trimming cut 0 bases from V and 5 bases from J; bases unmatched to any gene: 6.

The V gene is TRBV18, the J gene TRBJ2-3, with 7 bases aligning to TRBD1. The CDR3 contains 16 residues. V lost 3 bases, J lost 3 bases, and 9 bases stayed unmatched. Germline-derived CDR1 and CDR2 are KGHSH and LQKENI. CDR3 bases: TGTGCCAGCTCACCCGCCGACAGGGCGAGTACAGATACGCAGTATTTT. Its translation: CASSPADRASTDTQYF.

This clone was detected a few times. The chain employs TRBV18 and TRBJ1-4, with TRBD1 matching over 9 bases. Germline-derived CDR1 and CDR2 are KGHSH and LQKENI. After removal of 4 bases from V and 7 bases from J, the junction contained 10 bases not matched to a gene. The CDR3 loop spans 16 amino acids. CDR3 sequence (DNA): TGTGCCAGCTCACTCAACCGGGACAGGGTTCCTGAAAAACTGTTTTTT. This translates into CASSLNRDRVPEKLFF.

The CDR3 DNA reads as TGCGCCAGCAGCTTGACTTCCTCACCCTACGAGCAGTACTTC. Protein: CASSLTSSPYEQYF. J is TRBJ2-7 and V is TRBV5-1; D gene unclear. The CDR3 has 14 residues. Germline V gene sequence: CDR1 SGHRS, CDR2 YFSETQ. V shed 1 base and J shed 2 bases, with 10 bases lying between them.

This chain uses TRBV11-3 with TRBJ1-4, with 8 bases matching TRBD1. Germline V gives CDR1 SGHNT, CDR2 YENEEA. J lost 8 bases, V lost 5 bases, and 10 bases had no gene match. The CDR3 runs to 15 residues. CDR3 protein: CASSQRTGPDEKLFF. Written as DNA, the CDR3 is TGTGCCAGCAGCCAGCGGACAGGGCCGGACGAAAAACTGTTTTTT.

The chain uses TRBV5-6 and TRBJ2-7; D ambiguous. Per the germline V gene, CDR1 is SGHDT and CDR2 is YYEEEE. V was pared by 0 bases and J by 1 base, with 5 bases between. The CDR3 is 13 residues long. The CDR3 spells CASSLVGSYEQYF. As DNA, the CDR3 is TGTGCCAGCAGCTTGGTCGGGTCCTACGAGCAGTACTTC.

CDR3 sequence (DNA): TGTGCCAGCAGTTCTGGGACAGGGGGCCTCGATCAGCCCCAGCATTTT. Its protein is CASSSGTGGLDQPQHF. The gene calls are TRBV28 and TRBJ1-5; 12 bases line up with TRBD1. The ends lost 4 bases at V and 5 bases at J; junction bases unmatched: 6. Germline CDR1 is MDHEN and CDR2 is SYDVKM. This CDR3 has 16 amino acids.

The chain is built from TRBV7-2 and TRBJ2-5; D may be TRBD2 (6 bases). This CDR3 has 16 residues. Germline CDR1 SGHTA, CDR2 FQGNSA. V was cut by 5 bases and J by 5 bases, with 21 bases left in between. CDR3 sequence (DNA): TGTGCCAGCAGCACAGGAGGAGGGCGACTGGTGGAGACCCAGTACTTC. The encoded protein is CASSTGGGRLVETQYF.

The V and J genes are TRBV4-3 and TRBJ2-7; TRBD1 matches 7 bases. CDR1 and CDR2 from the germline V gene are LGHNA and YSLEER. The CDR3 consists of 13 residues. V shed 5 bases, J shed 0 bases, and the junction held 1 base outside the gene matches. The CDR3 sequence is CASSRTGSYEQYF. CDR3 nucleotide sequence: TGCGCCAGCAGCAGGACAGGCTCCTACGAGCAGTACTTC.

This sequence joins TRBV6-1 and TRBJ2-1; TRBD2 agrees at 9 bases. With 7 bases clipped from V and 1 base from J, the junction kept 5 bases outside the gene matches. The CDR3 is 15 amino acids. The germline CDR1 and CDR2 sequences are MNHNS and SASEGT. CDR3 protein: CASNISGRSYNEQFF. The CDR3 DNA is TGTGCCAGCAATATAAGCGGGAGGTCCTACAATGAGCAGTTCTTC.

The chain employs TRBV2 and TRBJ2-3; D might be TRBD1 (5 bases). There are 14 residues in the CDR3. Germline V CDR1 and CDR2: SNHLY, FYNNEI. Trimming took 4 bases from V and 3 from J, leaving 11 bases between them. Here the CDR3 DNA reads TGTGCCAGCAGTGGCTTGCAGGGAACAGATACGCAGTATTTT. This encodes CASSGLQGTDTQYF.

The V call is TRBV18, the J call TRBJ2-3, with TRBD2 as a possible D gene (6 bases). Germline CDR1 reads KGHSH; CDR2 reads LQKENI. Trimming took 4 bases from V and 0 from J, leaving 14 bases between them. This CDR3 has 16 amino acids. The CDR3 loop reads CASSLSSASSTDTQYF. The DNA of the CDR3 is TGTGCCAGCTCACTATCTAGCGCCTCTAGCACAGATACGCAGTATTTT.

The rearrangement joins TRBV5-1 to TRBJ2-5; 8 positions match TRBD2. Trimming removed 0 bases from V and 0 bases from J; junction bases left unmatched: 4. This CDR3 is 16 amino acids long. The germline CDR1 and CDR2 sequences are SGHRS and YFSETQ. The CDR3 sequence: CASSLGRGGNQETQYF. The DNA of the CDR3 is TGCGCCAGCAGCTTGGGTCGGGGGGGTAACCAAGAGACCCAGTACTTC.

The chain uses TRBV10-3 and TRBJ2-7, with D perhaps matching TRBD2 (6 bases). The V gene lost 6 bases and the J gene lost 0 bases, with 15 bases spanning the gap. The CDR3 contains 15 residues. CDR1 ENHRY and CDR2 SYGVKD come from the germline V gene. CDR3 amino acids: CAIRAGTQSSYEQYF. DNA of the CDR3: TGTGCCATCAGAGCAGGGACTCAGAGCTCCTACGAGCAGTACTTC.

This clone was observed a single time. The chain combines TRBV7-2 with TRBJ2-3; 12 bases agree with TRBD2. The CDR3 has 18 amino acids. Germline assignment: CDR1 SGHTA and CDR2 FQGNSA. With 10 bases clipped from V and 0 bases from J, the junction kept 14 bases outside the gene matches. The CDR3 coding sequence is TGTGCCACCGAAAGCCCTAGCGGGGGGGATCTAAGCACAGATACGCAGTATTTT. The encoded protein is CATESPSGGDLSTDTQYF.

This sequence joins TRBV7-3 and TRBJ2-5; 7 bases match TRBD1. This CDR3 contains 13 residues. Germline loops: CDR1 SGHTA, CDR2 FQGTGA. The junction had 3 bases not matched to a gene; V was cut back by 3 bases and J by 5 bases. CDR3 nucleotide sequence: TGTGCCAGCAGCTTGGGACAGTCGGAGACCCAGTACTTC. Its translation: CASSLGQSETQYF.

V and J are TRBV6-1 and TRBJ1-1, with TRBD1 matching over 10 bases. This CDR3 contains 16 residues. In germline, CDR1 is MNHNS, CDR2 SASEGT. Trimming cost V 2 bases and J 6 bases; bases outside gene matches: 9. The CDR3 protein is CASSEWGTGEVAEAFF. The CDR3, as DNA: TGTGCCAGCAGTGAATGGGGGACAGGGGAGGTCGCTGAAGCTTTCTTT.

V is TRBV27 and J is TRBJ2-3; D call uncertain. V dropped 5 bases and J dropped 1 base, with 10 bases sitting between them. The CDR3 totals 14 residues. Germline V gives CDR1 MNHEY, CDR2 SMNVEV (reference sequence). CDR3 residues: CASSIGTGTDTQYF. CDR3 DNA sequence: TGTGCCAGCAGTATAGGCACAGGCACAGATACGCAGTATTTT.

The V call is TRBV2, the J call TRBJ2-1, with 11 nucleotides matching TRBD1. In germline, CDR1 is SNHLY, CDR2 FYNNEI. V lost 6 bases and J lost 3; bases outside the gene matches: 4. The CDR3 is 15 amino acids. The CDR3 loop reads CASSGQGADYNEQFF. For the CDR3, the DNA is TGTGCCAGCAGCGGACAGGGGGCGGACTACAATGAGCAGTTCTTC.

The chain is built from TRBV7-6 and TRBJ2-3; weak D call: TRBD2 (6 bases). The length of the CDR3 is 14 residues. The germline V gene encodes CDR1 SGHVS and CDR2 FNYEAQ. V was shortened by 1 base and J by 2 bases, with 7 bases between the two germline ends. The CDR3 region has the DNA TGTGCCAGCAGCTTAGGGGGGGTCACAGATACGCAGTATTTT. Translation: CASSLGGVTDTQYF.

V and J are TRBV19 and TRBJ2-2; no firm D call. CDR3 length: 16 amino acids. Trimming pared 3 bases from V and 0 bases from J, leaving 11 bases between. CDR1 is LNHDA, CDR2 SQIVND, per germline (reference sequence). The CDR3 sequence is CASSMGSISNTGELFF. CDR3 sequence (DNA): TGTGCCAGTAGTATGGGCTCAATTTCGAACACCGGGGAGCTGTTTTTT.

The genes are TRBV7-9 and TRBJ2-7; D gene uncertain. V was trimmed by 5 bases and J by 0 bases, leaving 8 bases between them. Germline assignment: CDR1 SEHNR and CDR2 FQNEAQ (reference sequence). The CDR3 is 13 residues long. CDR3 coding DNA: TGTGCCAGCAGCCCCCTAAGCTCCTACGAGCAGTACTTC. Translation: CASSPLSSYEQYF.

This clone was picked up a small number of times. This sequence joins TRBV5-4 and TRBJ2-7, with 10 bases that match TRBD1. Trimming cost V 7 bases and J 6 bases; bases outside gene matches: 10. The CDR3 spans 14 residues. Germline values: CDR1 SGHNT, CDR2 YYREEE (reference sequence). The CDR3 sequence: CASELGQGLGEQYF. The CDR3 nucleotides read TGTGCCAGCGAGCTGGGACAGGGGCTGGGCGAGCAGTACTTC.

The chain carries TRBV15 and TRBJ2-1; tentatively, D is TRBD2 (6 bases). This CDR3 has 13 residues. V shed 0 bases and J shed 8 bases, with 8 bases lying between them. CDR1 is LNHNV, CDR2 YYDKDF, per germline (reference sequence). The CDR3 coding sequence is TGTGCCACCAGCAGAGATCGGGGGTATGAGCAGTTCTTC. This gives the protein CATSRDRGYEQFF. The variable domain in full, completed from reference TRBV15 and TRBJ2-1, reads DAMVIQNPRYQVTQFGKPVTLSCSQTLNHNVMYWYQQKSSQAPKLLFHYYDKDFNNEADTPDNFQSRRPNTSFCFLDIRSPGLGDTAMYLCATSRDRGYEQFFGPGTRLTVL.

This clone was detected only once. This chain joins TRBV7-8 and TRBJ1-2, with 8 nucleotides matching TRBD1. With V trimmed by 5 bases and J by 11 bases, 16 bases remained unmatched. Germline CDR1 reads SGHVS; CDR2 reads FQNEAQ. This CDR3 comprises 15 residues. CDR3 sequence (DNA): TGTGCCAGCAGCGAAACGACCCCGGGACAGGAATTTTACACCTTC. This translates into CASSETTPGQEFYTF. The full variable domain, with the rest looked up from reference TRBV7-8 and TRBJ1-2, is GAGVSQSPRYKVAKRGQDVALRCDPISGHVSLFWYQQALGQGPEFLTYFQNEAQLDKSGLPSDRFFAERPEGSVSTLKIQRTQQEDSAVYLCASSETTPGQEFYTFGSGTRLTVV.

The CDR3: CASSLVAGEYNEQFF. CDR3 coding DNA: TGTGCCAGCAGCTTGGTAGCGGGCGAATACAATGAGCAGTTCTTC. The V call is TRBV5-4, the J call TRBJ2-1, with 7 bases lining up with TRBD2. J lost 4 bases, V lost 0 bases, and 4 bases had no gene match. From germline, CDR1 is SGHNT and CDR2 YYREEE (reference sequence). The CDR3 is 15 residues long. Looking up the rest from reference TRBV5-4 and TRBJ2-1 gives the full variable domain: ETGVTQSPTHLIKTRGQQVTLRCSSQSGHNTVSWYQQALGQGPQFIFQYYREEENGRGNFPPRFSGLQFPNYSSELNVNALELDDSALYLCASSLVAGEYNEQFFGPGTRLTVL.

The chain combines TRBV7-6 with TRBJ1-2; TRBD1 aligns across 7 bases. This CDR3 has 13 amino acids. Germline CDR1 reads SGHVS; CDR2 reads FNYEAQ. With 1 base clipped from V and 4 bases from J, the junction kept 0 bases outside the gene matches. Here the CDR3 DNA reads TGTGCCAGCAGCTTAGACAGGGGCTATGGCTACACCTTC. Translating it yields CASSLDRGYGYTF.

In its sample, this clone was seen once. The chain links TRBV19 to TRBJ2-2; 7 bases fit TRBD1. Germline V lookup: CDR1 LNHDA, CDR2 SQIVND (reference sequence). The CDR3 spans 16 residues. After removal of 11 bases from V and 1 base from J, the junction contained 13 bases not matched to a gene. CDR3 loop: CAGNVTDRENTGELFF. In DNA, the CDR3 is TGTGCCGGGAACGTAACAGACAGGGAGAACACCGGGGAGCTGTTTTTT.

The rearrangement uses TRBV27 and TRBJ2-3, with D perhaps TRBD2 (6 bases). The CDR3 extends over 14 amino acids. From germline, CDR1 is MNHEY and CDR2 SMNVEV (reference sequence). V lost 4 bases and J 6 bases, leaving 14 bases between the germline ends. DNA for the CDR3: TGTGCCAGCAGTTCCCGACTAGTTTCCGATACGCAGTATTTT. Translating it yields CASSSRLVSDTQYF.